The clone carrying this TCR beta chain was seen more than once but under ten times. Its antigen is unidentified. Germline trimming cut 7 bases from V and 2 bases from J; bases unmatched to any gene: 9. The CDR3 covers 14 residues. Germline-derived CDR1 and CDR2 are SQVTM and ANQGSEA. Sorted subsets were amplified in replicate PCRs using around 0.2 ug DNA, about 30,000 T cell genomes. The data were produced by immunoSEQ multiplex PCR, yet TCRdb's version contains in-frame clones alone and is incomplete. The sample includes 2.3 million or so clones, roughly 93% of them seen just once. This sample was included in a study of shared clonotypes between healthy human individuals. All donors were Caucasian adults living in Nashville, Tennessee. The CD4+ fraction was divided into a CD45RA+ naive subset and a CD45RA-negative memory subset. The study, taken as a whole, reports: Richness estimates generally favored naive over memory subsets.

The sequenced sample was naive CD4+ T cells from PBMCs. Subset described: CD45RA+ positively selected. The TCR comes from a man aged 18 to 35 in good health. Some clones in this sample may be carry-over from other donors' samples. V is TRBV29-1 and J is TRBJ2-5; TRBD1 matches 8 bases. This CDR3 is CSGRTRGRQETQYF. The DNA of the CDR3 is TGCAGCGGCCGCACCAGGGGGCGACAAGAGACCCAGTACTTC.